This TCR beta chain derives from a study of blood T cell repertoires in COVID-19. About the study: The analysed material was cDNA or gDNA that came from T cells, B-cell-depleted T cells, or PBMCs.

The CDR3 sequence is 16 residues long. CDR1 is SGHRS and CDR2 is YFSETQ in the germline V gene. Trimming took 2 bases from V and 4 from J, leaving 15 bases between them. TCRdb's copy holds only in-frame clones and misses some; the assay was immunoSEQ multiplex PCR. Seen here are under 300,000 clones, 90% observed once, and the top ten hold approximately 2.3%. The source material was peripheral blood. V is TRBV5-1 and J is TRBJ1-4, with a possible D match to TRBD1 (6 bases). This sequence was found in a woman aged 55-70 years with COVID-19, enrolled during active disease. For the CDR3, the DNA is TGCGCCAGCAGCTTCCAGACGACAGGTGATAATGAAAAACTGTTTTTT. Residues: CASSFQTTGDNEKLFF.